This T cell receptor (beta chain) appears in the sequencing data of a study of blood T cell repertoires in COVID-19. Study context: COVID-19 samples collected from the United States, Italy and Spain covered acute and convalescent phases. T cells, B-cell-depleted T cells, or PBMCs supplied cDNA or gDNA.

Authors' analysis steps: Nucleated cell counts were estimated from reference gene primer amplification. The repertoire was sequenced with immunoSEQ multiplex PCR; TCRdb's copy has only in-frame clones and lacks some. V and J calls and clone size are those listed in that table; D and trimming were worked out from the DNA. The table lists 100,000 or so clones, 85% to 90% of them singletons. The V and J ends lost 1 base and 4 bases respectively, with 10 bases between them. CDR1 SGHAT and CDR2 FQNNGV come from the germline V gene. The CDR3 extends over 14 amino acids. This TCR was sampled from an elderly woman with acute or convalescent COVID-19. The chain uses TRBV11-2 and TRBJ1-2, with no clear D. Sequenced sample: peripheral blood. For the CDR3, the DNA is TGTGCCAGCAGCTTAGTGTCTGGGAGCTATGGCTACACCTTC. This codes for CASSLVSGSYGYTF.